Sequencing of this TCR beta chain was carried out in a study of OX40 agonist ivuxolimab in advanced cancers. The germline V gene encodes CDR1 SGDLS and CDR2 YYNGEE. Germline trimming cut 4 bases from V and 4 bases from J; bases unmatched to any gene: 8. The CDR3 runs to 18 residues. Sequencing was performed with immunoSEQ multiplex PCR; in TCRdb, only in-frame clones are kept and a portion is missing. The table lists 75,000 to 80,000 clones, about 87% of them singletons. This sequence was found in an adult with an advanced solid tumor such as melanoma, head and neck, liver or kidney cancer. The gene calls are TRBV9 and TRBJ2-1, with 16 bases aligning to TRBD2. The sample consisted of CD4+ or CD8+ T cells sorted from blood, taken in a trial of the OX40 agonist ivuxolimab. The CDR3 sequence: CASSIGTSGRARYNEQFF. CDR3 sequence (DNA): TGTGCCAGCAGCATCGGGACTAGCGGGAGGGCAAGGTACAATGAGCAGTTCTTC.